Below, 26 T cell receptor beta chains from the same sample are listed, as sequenced in a study of blood T cell repertoires in COVID-19 (dated by TCRdb to 2018 to 2021). The library was prepared using the immunoSEQ multiplex PCR assay. TCRdb carries this immuneACCESS record with in-frame sequences only. Its versions omit some clonotypes, under half of them owing to an unresolved V gene in the studies checked, with the rest unexplained. This sample has 490,000 or so clones in its table, and about 88% of those were observed once. The ten biggest clones cover more than 7.5% of the sample. Material: PBMCs or T cells enriched from blood (not recorded which). The source is a woman aged 60-70 years who had recovered from COVID-19.

V gene TRBV3-1 (or the pseudogene TRBV3-2) combines with J gene TRBJ2-2; the match to TRBD2 covers 7 bases. Germline values: CDR1 LGHDT, CDR2 YNNKEL (reference sequence). The CDR3 is 12 residues long. The ends lost 4 bases at V and 8 bases at J; junction bases unmatched: 1. The CDR3 is CASSPRGGELFF. The CDR3 DNA follows: TGTGCCAGCAGCCCGCGGGGGGGGGAGCTGTTTTTT.

This chain uses TRBV27 with TRBJ2-7; tentative D call: TRBD2 (5 bases). Per germline, CDR1 MNHEY and CDR2 SMNVEV (reference sequence). The CDR3 is 14 residues long. Trimming cost V 4 bases and J 0 bases, with 10 bases left between them. The CDR3 protein is CASSYGDSSYEQYF. The DNA of the CDR3 is TGTGCCAGCAGTTACGGGGATAGCTCCTACGAGCAGTACTTC.

J is TRBJ1-1 and V is TRBV5-1; D remains unclear. The CDR3 length is 15 residues. Germline assignment: CDR1 SGHRS and CDR2 YFSETQ. Trimming cost V 0 bases and J 2 bases, with 11 bases left between them. In DNA form, the CDR3 reads TGCGCCAGCAGCTTGGACCGGGGATCAAACACTGAAGCTTTCTTT. It yields the protein CASSLDRGSNTEAFF.

The chain joins TRBV6-5 to TRBJ1-3; D uncertain. V gave up 6 bases and J gave up 6 bases, with 6 bases separating them. Germline lookup yields CDR1 MNHEY and CDR2 SVGAGI. The CDR3 length is 11 residues. The CDR3 region has the DNA TGTGCCAGCAGACTAGAAAACACCATATATTTT. Residues: CASRLENTIYF.

In its sample, this clone was seen once. This chain joins TRBV2 and TRBJ2-3; 8 bases are shared with TRBD1. The CDR3 totals 13 residues. Per the germline V gene, CDR1 is SNHLY and CDR2 is FYNNEI. Trimming cost V 10 bases and J 6 bases; bases outside gene matches: 9. This CDR3 is CATGGLISDTQYF. The CDR3 nucleotides are TGTGCCACAGGGGGCCTGATTTCGGATACGCAGTATTTT. Supplemented by reference TRBV2 and TRBJ2-3, the full variable domain reads EPEVTQTPSHQVTQMGQEVILRCVPISNHLYFYWYRQILGQKVEFLVSFYNNEISEKSEIFDDQFSVERPDGSNFTLKIRSTKLEDSAMYFCATGGLISDTQYFGPGTRLTVL.

The chain combines TRBV10-2 with TRBJ2-3; 13 positions agree with TRBD2. Germline assignment: CDR1 WSHSY and CDR2 SAAADI. Trimming took 3 bases from V and 4 from J; bases not matched to a gene: 1. The CDR3 is made up of 15 amino acids. The CDR3 reads CASSETSGGADTQYF. CDR3 in DNA: TGCGCCAGCAGTGAAACTAGCGGGGGGGCAGATACGCAGTATTTT.

J is TRBJ2-7 and V is TRBV10-1; no clear D. V shed 6 bases and J shed 2 bases, with 11 bases lying between them. The CDR3 has 13 residues. Per the germline V gene, CDR1 is WNHNN and CDR2 is SYGVQD (reference sequence). The CDR3 coding sequence is TGCGCCAGCAGCGCCGGCGGAGCCTACGAGCAGTACTTC. Translated: CASSAGGAYEQYF.

This clone is a singleton in its sample. V is TRBV19 and J is TRBJ1-5; tentative D call: TRBD1 (5 bases). CDR1 LNHDA and CDR2 SQIVND come from the germline V gene (reference sequence). This CDR3 contains 14 residues. V was pared by 4 bases and J by 0 bases, with 7 bases between. The CDR3 protein is CASSTRVSNQPQHF. The CDR3 region has the DNA TGTGCCAGTAGTACCAGGGTTAGCAATCAGCCCCAGCATTTT.

The gene calls are TRBV28 and TRBJ2-4, with 9 bases lining up with TRBD1. CDR3 size: 18 residues. CDR1 and CDR2 (germline): MDHEN, SYDVKM. The V and J ends lost 6 bases and 0 bases, in that order; junction bases with no gene match: 12. The CDR3 spells CASSQIGTGILAKNIQYF. In DNA, the CDR3 is TGTGCCAGCAGCCAAATCGGGACAGGGATTCTAGCCAAAAACATTCAGTACTTC.

V is TRBV12-3 or TRBV12-4 and J is TRBJ2-7, with D possibly being TRBD1 (6 bases). Trimming stripped 4 bases from V and 5 bases from J, with 12 bases between. The CDR3 contains 13 residues. CDR3 bases: TGTGCCAGCAGTTCGGGACATTTCCACGAGCAGTACTTC. It translates to CASSSGHFHEQYF.

The chain has TRBV27 and TRBJ2-1; TRBD2 aligns across 9 bases. CDR1 and CDR2 from the germline V gene are MNHEY and SMNVEV (reference sequence). The CDR3 has 13 amino acids. The CDR3 loop is CASGGFTHNEQFF. Written as DNA, the CDR3 is TGTGCTAGCGGGGGCTTTACCCACAATGAGCAGTTCTTC.

V is TRBV11-2 and J is TRBJ1-2; 7 nucleotides align to TRBD1. The CDR3 contains 13 residues. V was pared by 4 bases and J by 8 bases, with 7 bases of the junction left unmatched. Germline V gives CDR1 SGHAT, CDR2 FQNNGV. The CDR3 sequence is CASSSDRAGGYTF. The CDR3 coding sequence is TGTGCCAGCAGCTCCGACAGGGCTGGAGGCTACACCTTC.

This rearrangement joins TRBV7-2 to TRBJ1-1; 8 bases are a match to TRBD1. Germline V gene sequence: CDR1 SGHTA, CDR2 FQGNSA. The junction had 9 bases not matched to a gene; V was cut back by 4 bases and J by 11 bases. The CDR3 has 13 residues. CDR3 nucleotide sequence: TGTGCCAGCAGCTCTCGGACAGGGAGGGTCGCTTTCTTT. Encoded protein: CASSSRTGRVAFF.

The chain is built from TRBV20-1 and TRBJ1-4; D is uncertain. The CDR3 has 11 amino acids. Deletions cut 4 bases from V and 11 bases from J, with 11 bases between. Germline CDR1 reads DFQATT; CDR2 reads SNEGSKA (reference sequence). CDR3 residues: CSANFREKLFF. CDR3 nucleotide sequence: TGCAGTGCTAATTTTAGGGAGAAACTGTTTTTT.

J is TRBJ1-4 and V is TRBV10-3; D might be TRBD1 (5 bases). V lost 2 bases to trimming and J lost 8 bases, with 9 bases between them. CDR1 and CDR2 (germline): ENHRY, SYGVKD. This CDR3 region has 13 residues. In nucleotides, the CDR3 is TGTGCCATCAGTGAGGGGGCAAAGGAAAAACTGTTTTTT. Protein: CAISEGAKEKLFF.

The chain employs TRBV6-5 and TRBJ1-5, with D possibly TRBD1 on 6 matching bases. The CDR3 contains 15 residues. Germline V CDR1 and CDR2: MNHEY, SVGAGI. The V gene lost 6 bases and the J gene lost 7 bases, with 19 bases spanning the gap. The CDR3 DNA reads as TGTGCCAGCAGCTCCGGACAGTTCGTTGGGCAGCCCCAGCATTTT. Encoded protein: CASSSGQFVGQPQHF.

This clone has only one observation. V usage is TRBV7-6 and J usage is TRBJ1-2; no clear D. Trimming took off 1 base at V and 6 bases at J, with 9 bases between the two ends. CDR3 length: 13 amino acids. The germline V gene encodes CDR1 SGHVS and CDR2 FNYEAQ. CDR3 DNA: TGTGCCAGCAGCTTAGGAGTGTTAGATGGCTACACCTTC. Its translation: CASSLGVLDGYTF.

This chain joins TRBV6-2 or TRBV6-3 and TRBJ2-5; possible D gene TRBD2, 6 bases. This CDR3 is 14 amino acids long. CDR1 and CDR2 (germline): MNHEY, SVGEGT. V lost 5 bases to trimming and J lost 1 base, with 11 bases between them. The CDR3 DNA reads as TGTGCCAGCAGTATTAGCGGCCCCCAAGAGACCCAGTACTTC. Protein product: CASSISGPQETQYF.

The V call is TRBV5-1, the J call TRBJ1-1, with D perhaps matching TRBD1 (5 bases). Trimming removed 3 bases at V and 8 bases at J, with 8 bases between. This CDR3 region has 11 residues. Germline V CDR1 and CDR2: SGHRS, YFSETQ. The CDR3, as DNA: TGCGCCAGCAGCTCGACAGCGGAAGCTTTCTTT. It specifies CASSSTAEAFF. Full variable domain (outside the CDR3, taken from reference TRBV5-1 and TRBJ1-1): KAGVTQTPRYLIKTRGQQVTLSCSPISGHRSVSWYQQTPGQGLQFLFEYFSETQRNKGNFPGRFSGRQFSNSRSEMNVSTLELGDSALYLCASSSTAEAFFGQGTRLTVV.

The chain recombines TRBV30 with TRBJ1-3, with TRBD1 matching over 8 bases. The CDR3 length is 13 residues. V dropped 5 bases and J dropped 4; count of bases not matched to a gene: 4. Germline CDR1 and CDR2: GTSNPN and SVGIG (reference sequence). CDR3 protein: CAWDRDRGNTIYF. Here the CDR3 DNA reads TGTGCCTGGGACAGGGACAGGGGAAACACCATATATTTT.

In this sample, this clone turned up once. Other DNA sequences in this sample translate to the same CDR3. The chain recombines TRBV7-9 with TRBJ2-2, with a possible D match to TRBD1 (5 bases). Deletions cut 2 bases from V and 6 bases from J, with 7 bases between. In germline, CDR1 is SEHNR, CDR2 FQNEAQ (reference sequence). The CDR3 is made up of 13 amino acids. The CDR3 region is CASSLQGAGELFF. The DNA of the CDR3 is TGTGCCAGCAGCTTACAAGGGGCCGGGGAGCTGTTTTTT.

The gene calls are TRBV6-5 and TRBJ1-1; a possible D gene is TRBD1 (5 bases). This CDR3 spans 15 amino acids. Germline-derived CDR1 and CDR2 are MNHEY and SVGAGI. The ends were cut back, 4 bases at V and 5 bases at J, with 17 bases in the middle. The CDR3 DNA reads TGTGCCAGCAGTTCCCCGCGTAGGGGCCTTACTGAAGCTTTCTTT. Amino acids: CASSSPRRGLTEAFF.

This clone showed up just a few times. The chain couples TRBV29-1 to TRBJ2-1; 9 bases align to TRBD2. Unmatched junction bases numbered 11, after V lost 4 bases and J lost 4 bases. Germline V gene data show CDR1 as SQVTM and CDR2 as ANQGSEA. The CDR3 totals 16 residues. CDR3 DNA: TGCAGCGTTGGAGGCGGCCGAGCGGGGGGTTACAATGAGCAGTTCTTC. It codes for CSVGGGRAGGYNEQFF.

This clone was seen a few times. V gene TRBV18 combines with J gene TRBJ2-2, with 7 bases fitting TRBD1. With V trimmed by 3 bases and J by 1 base, 2 bases remained unmatched. Germline V gene lookup returns CDR1 KGHSH and CDR2 LQKENI. CDR3 length: 15 amino acids. The CDR3 here is CASSPRTGNTGELFF. The DNA of the CDR3 is TGTGCCAGCTCACCGAGGACAGGGAACACCGGGGAGCTGTTTTTT.

The CDR3 loop reads CASSSSGGAGETQYF. CDR3 DNA sequence: TGTGCCAGCAGCTCGTCCGGGGGGGCGGGTGAGACCCAGTACTTC. The rearrangement joins TRBV27 to TRBJ2-5; 8 nucleotides align to TRBD2. Germline V gene lookup returns CDR1 MNHEY and CDR2 SMNVEV (reference sequence). Losses at the gene ends were 6 bases for V and 5 bases for J; bases not matched to a gene: 11. This CDR3 comprises 15 residues.

CDR3 nucleotides: TGTGCCAGCAGCTTAGGGGTCATTATGGGACAGACGAACACTGAAGCTTTCTTT. Translation: CASSLGVIMGQTNTEAFF. This rearrangement joins TRBV11-2 to TRBJ1-1; 7 bases match TRBD1. The germline V gene has CDR1 SGHAT and CDR2 FQNNGV. The CDR3 spans 18 residues. J gave up 1 base and V 1 base, and 12 bases lay outside the gene matches.